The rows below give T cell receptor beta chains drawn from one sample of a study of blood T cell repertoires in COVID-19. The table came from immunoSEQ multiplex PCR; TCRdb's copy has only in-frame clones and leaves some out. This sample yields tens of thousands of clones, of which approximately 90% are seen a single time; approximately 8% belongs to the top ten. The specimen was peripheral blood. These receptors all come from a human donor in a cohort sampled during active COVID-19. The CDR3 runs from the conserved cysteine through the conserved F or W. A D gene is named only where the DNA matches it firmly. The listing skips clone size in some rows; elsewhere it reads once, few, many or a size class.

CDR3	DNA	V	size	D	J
CATSGPTGSETQYF	TGTGCCACCAGTGGGCCGACAGGGTCAGAGACCCAGTACTTC	TRBV24-1	NA	TRBD1	TRBJ2-5
CAWSAQGYEQYF	TGTGCCTGGAGTGCACAGGGGTACGAGCAGTACTTC	TRBV30	NA	TRBD1	TRBJ2-7
CASSQRGGGYEQYF	TGTGCCAGCAGTCAGCGGGGGGGCGGCTACGAGCAGTACTTC	TRBV6-6	NA	TRBD2	TRBJ2-7
CASSPFKTGGQPYSNQPQHF	TGTGCCAGCAGTCCGTTTAAGACAGGCGGACAACCGTATAGCAATCAGCCCCAGCATTTT	TRBV6-6	once	NA	TRBJ1-5
CASSLGPTGGGYEQYF	TGTGCCAGCAGCTTAGGCCCGACAGGGGGTGGGTACGAGCAGTACTTC	TRBV7-2	NA	TRBD1	TRBJ2-7
CASSLPRQGAYEQYF	TGTGCCAGCAGTTTACCTCGACAGGGGGCGTACGAGCAGTACTTC	TRBV28	NA	TRBD1	TRBJ2-7
CASRTAYSNQPQHF	TGTGCCAGCAGGACAGCTTATAGCAATCAGCCCCAGCATTTT	TRBV2	NA	NA	TRBJ1-5
CAIGTGVYEQYF	TGTGCCATCGGGACAGGGGTCTACGAGCAGTACTTC	TRBV10-3	NA	TRBD1	TRBJ2-7
CASSHIRTFSSYGYTF	TGCGCCAGCAGCCATATCCGGACATTTTCCTCCTATGGCTACACCTTC	TRBV4-1	once	NA	TRBJ1-2
CASSSQGSSYEQYF	TGTGCCAGCAGCTCCCAGGGGAGCTCCTACGAGCAGTACTTC	TRBV7-2	NA	NA	TRBJ2-7
CASSSLSGTGSTEQYF	TGCGCCAGCAGCTCGCTCTCCGGGACAGGGTCAACCGAGCAGTACTTC	TRBV5-1	NA	TRBD1	TRBJ2-7
CASSRQGDSYEQYF	TGTGCCAGTAGTCGGCAGGGCGACTCCTACGAGCAGTACTTC	TRBV19	NA	NA	TRBJ2-7
CASSLGRQTYEQYF	TGTGCCAGCAGCCTGGGGAGGCAGACCTACGAGCAGTACTTC	TRBV7-2	NA	NA	TRBJ2-7
CASSYHGQSNQPQHF	TGTGCCAGCAGTTACCACGGACAGAGCAATCAGCCCCAGCATTTT	TRBV6-2/TRBV6-3	NA	NA	TRBJ1-5
CASSLVSGGAGNSPLHF	TGTGCCAGCAGCTTAGTTTCGGGGGGCGCAGGGAATTCACCCCTCCACTTT	TRBV11-2	NA	NA	TRBJ1-6
CASSHGQGTQNTIYF	TGCGCCAGCAGCCACGGACAGGGAACCCAAAACACCATATATTTT	TRBV4-3	NA	TRBD1	TRBJ1-3
CASSRMGGFAGNQPQHF	TGTGCCAGCAGCCGAATGGGAGGGTTTGCGGGCAATCAGCCCCAGCATTTT	TRBV27	NA	NA	TRBJ1-5
CASSFRGDGYTF	TGTGCCAGTAGTTTCAGGGGGGACGGCTACACCTTC	TRBV19	NA	TRBD1	TRBJ1-2
CASSQGTTTYEQYF	TGCGCCAGCAGCCAAGGGACTACTACCTACGAGCAGTACTTC	TRBV4-1	NA	NA	TRBJ2-7
CAWSAPQYEQYF	TGTGCCTGGAGTGCCCCCCAATACGAGCAGTACTTC	TRBV30	NA	NA	TRBJ2-7
CASSIRGTGAYNEQFF	TGTGCCAGCAGTATACGCGGGACAGGGGCCTACAATGAGCAGTTCTTC	TRBV6-2/TRBV6-3	once	TRBD1	TRBJ2-1
CATARGLINEQFF	TGTGCCACCGCCCGGGGGTTAATCAATGAGCAGTTCTTC	TRBV28	NA	NA	TRBJ2-1
CASSLGLGQGRNEQFF	TGTGCCAGCAGCTTAGGGCTCGGACAGGGTCGCAATGAGCAGTTCTTC	TRBV13	NA	TRBD1	TRBJ2-1
CASSLGQSVEQYF	TGTGCCAGCAGCTTAGGACAGTCGGTCGAGCAGTACTTC	TRBV7-8	NA	NA	TRBJ2-7
CASSLGTGQLNTEAFF	TGTGCCAGCAGCTTAGGAACAGGACAACTGAACACTGAAGCTTTCTTT	TRBV7-6	NA	NA	TRBJ1-1
CASSRLDRGDQPQHF	TGTGCCAGCAGCCGCCTCGACAGGGGGGATCAGCCCCAGCATTTT	TRBV6-6	NA	TRBD1	TRBJ1-5
CASSFRGRGSHEQYF	TGTGCCAGCAGCTTCAGGGGCAGGGGGTCCCACGAGCAGTACTTC	TRBV5-6	NA	TRBD1	TRBJ2-7
CASSLGAREAFF	TGTGCCAGCAGCTTAGGGGCACGGGAAGCTTTCTTT	TRBV7-9	NA	NA	TRBJ1-1
CASSPTVSSYEQYF	TGCGCCAGCAGCCCCACAGTGAGCTCCTACGAGCAGTACTTC	TRBV10-1	few	NA	TRBJ2-7
CASSQASSNQPQHF	TGTGCCAGCAGCCAAGCGAGCTCTAATCAGCCCCAGCATTTT	TRBV3-1/TRBV3-2	NA	NA	TRBJ1-5
CSASRQGRTEAFF	TGCAGTGCTAGTCGACAGGGAAGAACTGAAGCTTTCTTT	TRBV20-1	NA	TRBD1	TRBJ1-1
CASSLWSHEQYF	TGTGCCAGCAGCCTCTGGAGTCACGAGCAGTACTTC	TRBV7-8	NA	NA	TRBJ2-7
CASSGGFAGWINSPLHF	TGTGCCAGCAGTGGGGGATTCGCGGGGTGGATAAATTCACCCCTCCACTTT	TRBV2	NA	NA	TRBJ1-6
CASSPSGMGQPQHF	TGTGCCAGCTCACCATCCGGGATGGGGCAGCCCCAGCATTTT	TRBV18	NA	NA	TRBJ1-5
CASSPLAELYEQYF	TGTGCCAGCAGCCCCCTAGCGGAGCTCTACGAGCAGTACTTC	TRBV11-2	NA	TRBD2	TRBJ2-7
CAISDSGTAPYEQYF	TGTGCCATCAGCGACTCCGGGACAGCACCCTACGAGCAGTACTTC	TRBV10-3	NA	TRBD1	TRBJ2-7
CASSLGLGLSGNTIYF	TGTGCCAGCAGCTTGGGGTTGGGGCTCTCTGGAAACACCATATATTTT	TRBV5-6	NA	NA	TRBJ1-3
CASSQVGGTEAFF	TGTGCCAGCAGCCAAGTAGGAGGGACTGAAGCTTTCTTT	TRBV14	NA	NA	TRBJ1-1
CASSVGGSSSYEQYF	TGTGCCAGCAGCGTAGGTGGGTCTAGCTCCTACGAGCAGTACTTC	TRBV9	NA	NA	TRBJ2-7
CASSFPPRGGDLYTF	TGTGCCAGCAGCTTCCCCCCTCGAGGCGGAGATCTCTACACCTTC	TRBV5-5	NA	NA	TRBJ1-2
CASSRRTGGGETEAFF	TGTGCCAGCAGCCGTCGGACAGGGGGCGGAGAAACTGAAGCTTTCTTT	TRBV3-1/TRBV3-2	NA	TRBD1	TRBJ1-1
CASKHHPGQTYGYTF	TGTGCCAGCAAGCACCATCCGGGACAGACGTATGGCTACACCTTC	TRBV27	NA	TRBD1	TRBJ1-2
CATSRVAGGETQYF	TGTGCCACCAGCAGGGTAGCGGGGGGAGAGACCCAGTACTTC	TRBV15	NA	TRBD2	TRBJ2-5
CASSKYLAGLGAYEQYF	TGTGCCAGCAGCAAGTACCTAGCGGGGCTAGGGGCCTACGAGCAGTACTTC	TRBV5-8	NA	TRBD2	TRBJ2-7
CASSLEGGRGETQYF	TGTGCCAGCAGCTTGGAGGGGGGGCGGGGAGAGACCCAGTACTTC	TRBV5-4	NA	NA	TRBJ2-5
CASSPRYSGTGVKRTEAFF	TGTGCCAGCAGCCCCCGATATTCCGGGACAGGGGTAAAAAGGACTGAAGCTTTCTTT	TRBV7-2	once	TRBD1	TRBJ1-1
CASSPRQGMNTEAFF	TGTGCCAGCAGTCCGAGACAGGGAATGAACACTGAAGCTTTCTTT	TRBV6-2/TRBV6-3	NA	TRBD1	TRBJ1-1
CASSLEQTSNQPQHF	TGTGCCAGCAGCTTGGAACAAACTAGCAATCAGCCCCAGCATTTT	TRBV5-8	NA	NA	TRBJ1-5
CASNTIGGYTF	TGTGCCAGCAATACTATCGGGGGCTACACCTTC	TRBV6-5	NA	NA	TRBJ1-2
CASSPLGGGRNEQYF	TGTGCCAGCAGTCCCTTGGGGGGGGGCCGAAACGAGCAGTACTTC	TRBV27	NA	NA	TRBJ2-7
CASSLGVTGNTIYF	TGTGCCAGCAGCTTAGGAGTTACTGGAAACACCATATATTTT	TRBV7-2	NA	NA	TRBJ1-3
CASRGLSSGANVLTF	TGTGCCAGCAGGGGGCTCAGCTCTGGGGCCAACGTCCTGACTTTC	TRBV9	NA	NA	TRBJ2-6
CAWSALAGGPDTQYF	TGTGCCTGGAGTGCACTAGCGGGGGGGCCAGATACGCAGTATTTT	TRBV30	NA	TRBD2	TRBJ2-3